This T cell receptor (beta chain) was profiled in a study of T cell changes during pregnancy in multiple sclerosis. The CDR3 has 14 residues. Trimming took off 1 base at V and 5 bases at J, with 12 bases between the two ends. Germline CDR1 reads SEHNR; CDR2 reads FQNEAQ (reference sequence). Assay: immunoSEQ multiplex PCR; the TCRdb copy retains only in-frame clones and omits some. Altogether fewer than 85,000 clones are present, roughly 92% being singletons, with the ten largest covering 2.8%. This clonotype was obtained from a female donor in good health, enrolled as a control in a pregnancy study. This chain uses TRBV7-9 with TRBJ2-7, with D maybe TRBD1 (5 bases). The specimen comprised peripheral blood, sampled in the third trimester of pregnancy. This CDR3 is CASSLGSGKHEQYF. The CDR3 DNA reads TGTGCCAGCAGCTTAGGGTCAGGGAAGCACGAGCAGTACTTC.